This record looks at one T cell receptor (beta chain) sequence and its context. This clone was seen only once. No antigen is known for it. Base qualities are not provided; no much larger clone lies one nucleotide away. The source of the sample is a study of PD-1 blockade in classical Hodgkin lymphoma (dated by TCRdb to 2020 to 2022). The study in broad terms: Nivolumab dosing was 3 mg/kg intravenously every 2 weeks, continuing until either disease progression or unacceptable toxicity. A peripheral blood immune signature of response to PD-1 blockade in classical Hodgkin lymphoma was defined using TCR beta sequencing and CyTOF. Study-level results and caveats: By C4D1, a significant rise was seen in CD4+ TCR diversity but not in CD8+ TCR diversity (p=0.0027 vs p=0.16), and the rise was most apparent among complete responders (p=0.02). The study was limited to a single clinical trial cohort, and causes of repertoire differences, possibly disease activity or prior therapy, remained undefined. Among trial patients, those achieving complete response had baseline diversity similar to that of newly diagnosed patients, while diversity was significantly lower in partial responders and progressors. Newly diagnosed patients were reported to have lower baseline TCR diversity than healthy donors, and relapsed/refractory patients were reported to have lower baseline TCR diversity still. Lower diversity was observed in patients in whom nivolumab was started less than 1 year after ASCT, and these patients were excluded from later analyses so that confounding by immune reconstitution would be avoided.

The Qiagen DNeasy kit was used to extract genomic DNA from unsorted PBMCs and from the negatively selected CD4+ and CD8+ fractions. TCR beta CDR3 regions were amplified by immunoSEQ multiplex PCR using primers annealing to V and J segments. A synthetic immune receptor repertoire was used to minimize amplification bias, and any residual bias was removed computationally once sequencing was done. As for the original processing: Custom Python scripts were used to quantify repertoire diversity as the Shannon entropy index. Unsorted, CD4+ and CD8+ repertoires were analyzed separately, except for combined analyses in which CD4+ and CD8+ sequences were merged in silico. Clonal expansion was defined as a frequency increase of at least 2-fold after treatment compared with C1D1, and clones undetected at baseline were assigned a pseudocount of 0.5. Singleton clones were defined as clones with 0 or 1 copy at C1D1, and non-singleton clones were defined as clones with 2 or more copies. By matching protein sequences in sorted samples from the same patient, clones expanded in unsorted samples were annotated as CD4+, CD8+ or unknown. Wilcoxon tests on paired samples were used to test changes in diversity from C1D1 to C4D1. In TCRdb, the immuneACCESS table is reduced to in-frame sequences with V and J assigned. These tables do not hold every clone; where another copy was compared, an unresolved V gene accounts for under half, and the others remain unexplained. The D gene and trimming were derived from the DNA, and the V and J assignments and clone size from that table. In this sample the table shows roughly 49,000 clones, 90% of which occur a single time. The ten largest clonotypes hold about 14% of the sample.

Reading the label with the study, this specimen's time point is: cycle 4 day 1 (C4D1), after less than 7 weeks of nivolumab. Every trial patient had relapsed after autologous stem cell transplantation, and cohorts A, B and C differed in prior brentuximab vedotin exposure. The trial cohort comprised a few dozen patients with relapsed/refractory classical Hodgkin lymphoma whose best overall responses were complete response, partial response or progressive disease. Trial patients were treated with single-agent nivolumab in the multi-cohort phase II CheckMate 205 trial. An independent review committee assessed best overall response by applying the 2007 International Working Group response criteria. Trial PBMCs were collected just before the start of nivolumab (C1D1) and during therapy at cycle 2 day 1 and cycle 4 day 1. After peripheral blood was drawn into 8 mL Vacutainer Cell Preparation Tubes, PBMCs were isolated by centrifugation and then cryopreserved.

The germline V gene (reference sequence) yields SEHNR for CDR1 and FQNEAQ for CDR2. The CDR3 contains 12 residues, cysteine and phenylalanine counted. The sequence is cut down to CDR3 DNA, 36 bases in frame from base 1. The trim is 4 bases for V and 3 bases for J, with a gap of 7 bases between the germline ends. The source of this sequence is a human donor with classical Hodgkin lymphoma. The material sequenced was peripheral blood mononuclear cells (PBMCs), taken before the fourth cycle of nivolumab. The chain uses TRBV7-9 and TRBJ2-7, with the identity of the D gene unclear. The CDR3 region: CASSSDFYEQYF. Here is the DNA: TGTGCCAGCAGCTCCGACTTCTACGAGCAGTACTTC.